Below, 3 T cell receptor beta chains from the same sample are listed, as sequenced in a study of identical twins. TCRdb re-derived calls from the 5' RACE reads in MiXCR, one entry per CDR3 protein. Among 690,000 or so distinct CDR3 sequences listed, around 6% were seen once. Sequencing was performed on naive T cells sorted from blood. These receptors all stem from a man aged 18 to 35 in good health.

This clonotype was observed many times. V and J are TRBV20-1 and TRBJ2-3; possible D gene TRBD2, 5 bases. The CDR3 runs 14 residues. CDR1 DFQATT and CDR2 SNEGSKA come from the germline V gene (reference sequence). V was shortened by 5 bases and J by 1 base, with 13 bases between the two germline ends. The CDR3 loop is CSAGRGGGTDTQYF. The DNA of the CDR3 is TGCAGTGCTGGGCGAGGAGGAGGCACAGATACGCAGTATTTT.

This clonotype has ten or more counts. The rearrangement uses TRBV6-1 and TRBJ2-1; D may be TRBD1 (6 bases). V was clipped by 6 bases and J by 3 bases, with 15 bases between them. The CDR3 loop spans 15 amino acids. CDR1 is MNHNS, CDR2 SASEGT, per germline. The CDR3 loop reads CASRSPGQNYNEQFF. The CDR3 DNA reads as TGTGCCAGCAGGTCACCGGGACAAAACTACAATGAGCAGTTCTTC.

The V gene is TRBV6-2 or TRBV6-3, the J gene TRBJ2-5, with 14 nucleotides matching TRBD2. The CDR3 covers 17 residues. Germline CDR1 is MNHEY and CDR2 is SVGEGT. J gave up 5 bases and V 6 bases, and 11 bases lay outside the gene matches. The CDR3 nucleotides read TGTGCCAGCAGAACGGCCGGGACTAGCGGGAGTTTGGAGACCCAGTACTTC. Its translation is CASRTAGTSGSLETQYF.